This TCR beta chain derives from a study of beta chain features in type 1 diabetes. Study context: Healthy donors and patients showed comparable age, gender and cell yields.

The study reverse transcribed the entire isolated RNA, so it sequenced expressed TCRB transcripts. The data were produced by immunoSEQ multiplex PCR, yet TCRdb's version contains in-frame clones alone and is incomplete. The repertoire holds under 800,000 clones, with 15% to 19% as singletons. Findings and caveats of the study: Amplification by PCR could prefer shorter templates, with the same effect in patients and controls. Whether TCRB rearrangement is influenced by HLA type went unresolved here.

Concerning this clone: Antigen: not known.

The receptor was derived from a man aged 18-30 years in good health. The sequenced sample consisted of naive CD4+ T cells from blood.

As DNA, the CDR3 is TGTGCCAGCGGGGGGACAGGGACCTTGAGAGAGACCCAGTACTTC. Amino acid sequence: CASGGTGTLRETQYF. V gene TRBV25-1 combines with J gene TRBJ2-5; TRBD1 matches at 9 bases. Trimming at V came to 8 bases and at J to 4 bases, leaving 11 bases not matched to a gene. In germline, CDR1 is MGHDK, CDR2 SYGVNS. The CDR3 totals 15 residues. Together with reference TRBV25-1 and TRBJ2-5, the CDR3 gives the full variable domain: EADIYQTPRYLVIGTGKKITLECSQTMGHDKMYWYQQDPGMELHLIHYSYGVNSTEKGDLSSESTVSRIRTEHFPLTLESARPSHTSQYLCASGGTGTLRETQYFGPGTRLLVL.